A single sample is the source of the 9 T cell receptor beta chains below, sequenced in a study of OX40 agonist ivuxolimab in advanced cancers. Sequenced by immunoSEQ multiplex PCR; TCRdb stores in-frame clones only, minus some. This table holds tens of thousands of clones, 88% found once. Sequences were derived from CD4+ or CD8+ T cells sorted from blood, sampled in a trial of the OX40 agonist ivuxolimab. Receptors originate from an adult with an advanced solid tumor such as melanoma, head and neck, liver or kidney cancer.

The gene calls are TRBV6-6 and TRBJ2-1, with 12 nucleotides matching TRBD2. The CDR3 consists of 16 residues. CDR1 MNHNY and CDR2 SVGAGI come from the germline V gene (reference sequence). The V and J ends lost 0 bases and 7 bases, in that order; junction bases with no gene match: 4. For the CDR3, the DNA is TGTGCCAGCAGTTACTCGGCTAGCGGGAGGGTAAATGAGCAGTTCTTC. Its protein is CASSYSASGRVNEQFF.

The genes are TRBV5-5 and TRBJ2-3, with a possible D match to TRBD1 (5 bases). The germline V and J ends were trimmed by 0 bases and 9 bases, with 14 bases remaining between them. CDR3 length: 14 amino acids. In germline, CDR1 is SGHKS, CDR2 YYEKEE (reference sequence). Here the CDR3 DNA reads TGTGCCAGCAGCTTGGAGGGGTTGGCAAGGACGCAGTATTTT. It is translated as CASSLEGLARTQYF.

This clone was detected only once. The chain recombines TRBV6-5 with TRBJ2-7; maybe TRBD1 (6 bases). Germline V CDR1 and CDR2: MNHEY, SVGAGI. CDR3 size: 16 residues. V lost 0 bases to trimming and J lost 1 base, with 13 bases between them. Written as DNA, the CDR3 is TGTGCCAGCAGTTACTCGATGGGGACATTTTCCTACGAGCAGTACTTC. Translation gives CASSYSMGTFSYEQYF.

This chain joins TRBV6-5 and TRBJ1-2; 8 nucleotides align to TRBD1. V was clipped by 11 bases and J by 5 bases; unmatched bases: 10. The CDR3 has 13 residues. Germline V gene data show CDR1 as MNHEY and CDR2 as SVGAGI. The CDR3 sequence is CAAAGGLGYGYTF. CDR3 coding DNA: TGTGCCGCAGCAGGGGGCTTGGGGTATGGCTACACCTTC.

This clone was recorded only once. The V and J genes are TRBV6-5 and TRBJ2-7, with 7 bases that match TRBD1. V trimming: 6 bases; J trimming: 3 bases; junction bases outside the gene matches: 5. This CDR3 is 13 amino acids long. Germline V gene lookup returns CDR1 MNHEY and CDR2 SVGAGI. The CDR3, as DNA: TGTGCCAGCAGCTTAGGACAGGACTACGAGCAGTACTTC. Residues: CASSLGQDYEQYF.

The chain has TRBV27 and TRBJ2-3, with TRBD1 matching over 7 bases. Germline V gives CDR1 MNHEY, CDR2 SMNVEV (reference sequence). The V segment lost 2 bases and the J segment 6 bases; nucleotides outside the gene matches: 11. This CDR3 is 16 amino acids long. CDR3 DNA: TGTGCCAGCAGTTTAAATAGGGGGCATCTTTCCGATACGCAGTATTTT. This gives the protein CASSLNRGHLSDTQYF.

The gene calls are TRBV19 and TRBJ1-4, with 7 nucleotides matching TRBD1. This CDR3 is built from 16 residues. The V gene's germline CDR1 is LNHDA and CDR2 SQIVND (reference sequence). Trimming removed 7 bases from V and 0 bases from J; junction bases left unmatched: 8. The DNA for the CDR3 is TGTGCCAGTACCCCGCAAGGGGGCACAACTAATGAAAAACTGTTTTTT. Amino acid sequence: CASTPQGGTTNEKLFF. Full variable domain (remainder filled in from reference TRBV19 and TRBJ1-4): DGGITQSPKYLFRKEGQNVTLSCEQNLNHDAMYWYRQDPGQGLRLIYYSQIVNDFQKGDIAEGYSVSREKKESFPLTVTSAQKNPTAFYLCASTPQGGTTNEKLFFGSGTQLSVL.

The rearrangement joins TRBV6-6 to TRBJ1-1; D not certain. Germline lookup yields CDR1 MNHNY and CDR2 SVGAGI (reference sequence). V was trimmed by 5 bases and J by 4 bases, leaving 20 bases between them. CDR3 size: 16 residues. CDR3 sequence (DNA): TGTGCCAGCAGTCTACCGGGCCAAACGGGAGGCACTGAAGCTTTCTTT. As protein: CASSLPGQTGGTEAFF.

J is TRBJ2-2 and V is TRBV10-2; 8 nucleotides align to TRBD1. Germline V CDR1 and CDR2: WSHSY, SAAADI. The CDR3 loop spans 13 amino acids. The J segment lost 6 bases and the V segment lost 5 bases, leaving 2 bases of the junction unmatched. The CDR3 is CASSPTGAGELFF. The CDR3, as DNA: TGCGCCAGCAGTCCGACAGGGGCCGGGGAGCTGTTTTTT.